The text below deals with one TCR beta chain. The data are from a study of blood T cell repertoires in COVID-19. Study in general: Sites in the United States, Italy and Spain provided acute and convalescent COVID-19 samples.

Per the study methods: Reference gene primer amplification gave nucleated cell count estimates. The table came from immunoSEQ multiplex PCR; TCRdb's copy has only in-frame clones and leaves some out. D and trimming come from the DNA, and the V and J calls and clone size come from that table. Of 100,000 to 150,000 clones in the sample, roughly 74% are singletons; the top ten hold around 5.5%. In germline, CDR1 is SNHLY, CDR2 FYNNEI. Trimming removed 7 bases at V and 1 base at J, with 13 bases between. CDR3 length: 14 amino acids. V and J are TRBV2 and TRBJ1-1; D may be TRBD1 (5 bases). What was sequenced was peripheral blood. The receptor was derived from a man aged 60 to 75 with acute or convalescent COVID-19. CDR3 DNA: TGTGCCAGCACCCCTTTCAGGGCGAACACTGAAGCTTTCTTT. It translates to CASTPFRANTEAFF.